This T cell receptor beta chain was recorded in a study of cytomegalovirus exposure and HLA in healthy donors. Vbeta (60) and Jbeta (13) primers were used in the PCR. Data came from immunoSEQ multiplex PCR; TCRdb stores just in-frame clones and leaves some out. The data show fewer than 80,000 clones, more than 60% seen once. Notes on this clone: What it binds is unknown.

Overall study findings and caveats: Per a prior analysis, the majority of TCR beta V segments were productive roughly 90% or roughly 30% of the time. For TCR beta chains, V- and J-gene trimming was later linked to a missense DCLRE1C variant. A later analysis reportedly found that, within productive TCRs, an Asian-associated ancestry cluster had fewer N-insertions than the mean observed across the roughly 700 donors. Listed as cytomegalovirus-associated were roughly 180 TCR beta chains.

The CDR3 spans 14 residues. Trimming pared 3 bases from V and 8 bases from J, leaving 17 bases between. Germline values: CDR1 SGHDT, CDR2 YYEEEE. The origin of this receptor is a woman aged 40 to 50 in good health and CMV-seropositive. Sequenced sample: PBMCs. The chain recombines TRBV5-6 with TRBJ1-2; D remains unclear. DNA for the CDR3: TGTGCCAGCAGCTCAGTTTGGAGGGCAGGAGGCTACACCTTC. Its protein is CASSSVWRAGGYTF.